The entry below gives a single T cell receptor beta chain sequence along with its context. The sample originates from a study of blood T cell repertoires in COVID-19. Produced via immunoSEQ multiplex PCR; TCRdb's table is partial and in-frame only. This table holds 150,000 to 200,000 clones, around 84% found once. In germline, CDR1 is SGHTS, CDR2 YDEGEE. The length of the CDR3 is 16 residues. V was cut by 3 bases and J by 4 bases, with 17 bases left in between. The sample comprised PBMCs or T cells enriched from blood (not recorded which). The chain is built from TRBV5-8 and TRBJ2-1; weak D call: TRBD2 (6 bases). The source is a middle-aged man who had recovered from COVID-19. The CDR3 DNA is TGTGCCAGCAGCTCTGACGGACTATTCTCATACAATGAGCAGTTCTTC. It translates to CASSSDGLFSYNEQFF. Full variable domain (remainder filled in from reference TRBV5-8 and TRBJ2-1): EAGVTQSPTHLIKTRGQQATLRCSPISGHTSVYWYQQALGLGLQFLLWYDEGEERNRGNFPPRFSGRQFPNYSSELNVNALELEDSALYLCASSSDGLFSYNEQFFGPGTRLTVL.